This T cell receptor beta chain is from a study of PD-1 blockade in mismatch repair-deficient tumors. Looked up from germline, CDR1 is SEHNR and CDR2 is FQNEAQ (reference sequence). The CDR3 runs 15 residues. J lost 5 bases, V lost 3 bases, and 6 bases had no gene match. All patients were mismatch repair deficient, assessed by either PCR or immunohistochemistry. TCR sequencing covered a few patients who responded to pembrolizumab. Measured with immunoSEQ multiplex PCR; TCRdb has only the in-frame clones, and not every one. The sample consists of some 110,000 clones, 60% to 85% of them appearing once. The TCR was taken from an adult with mismatch repair-deficient cancer. The chain links TRBV7-9 to TRBJ2-5; 10 bases fit TRBD2. Sequenced material: peripheral blood, taken about 60 weeks after starting pembrolizumab. The CDR3, as DNA: TGTGCCAGCAGCTTGGCACTAGCGGGAACGGAGACCCAGTACTTC. Translating gives CASSLALAGTETQYF.